This T cell receptor beta chain was identified in a study of T and B cells in COVID-19 patients. Germline values: CDR1 SGHRS, CDR2 YFSETQ. This CDR3 has 15 amino acids. The V end lost 3 bases, the J end lost 7 bases, and 16 bases lay between the germline ends. TRB was amplified from about 240-490 ng of blood genomic DNA. This clonotype has only a few counts. Multiplex PCR with BIOMED2 TRB-A/B primer pools amplified TRB rearrangements. TCRdb recomputed calls from the multiplex PCR reads with MiXCR, one row per CDR3 protein. The data show about 5,100 distinct CDR3 sequences, less than 20% seen once. Specimen: blood. The chain has TRBV5-1 and TRBJ1-4; weak D call: TRBD1 (5 bases). This receptor was taken from a human donor who had recovered from COVID-19. In DNA form, the CDR3 reads TGCGCCAGCAGCTGGTGGACGGGGGTCGGTGAAAAACTGTTTTTT. Translated: CASSWWTGVGEKLFF.